This is a list of T cell receptor beta chains from one sample in a study of PD-1 blockade in classical Hodgkin lymphoma. Sequencing used immunoSEQ multiplex PCR; TCRdb keeps in-frame clones, though not all of them. This table has about 18,000 clones, around 74% appearing once. The sample in question was CD4+ T cells from blood, obtained before the fourth cycle of nivolumab. These receptors all stem from a human donor with classical Hodgkin lymphoma. CDR3s include the opening cysteine and the closing phenylalanine or tryptophan. The order of the fields is clone size, V gene, D gene, J gene, CDR3 protein, CDR3 DNA. A D gene is named only where the DNA matches it firmly. Where a row states a size, it is once, few, many or the class of an expanded clone; other rows omit it.

size: -
V: TRBV12-5
D: TRBD1
J: TRBJ2-3
CDR3: CASGSTGADTQYF
DNA: TGTGCTAGTGGTTCCACAGGGGCAGATACGCAGTATTTT

size: -
V: TRBV7-9
D: -
J: TRBJ2-6
CDR3: CASSLAGSFLLANVLTF
DNA: TGTGCCAGCAGCTTAGCCGGGTCCTTTCTCTTGGCCAACGTCCTGACTTTC

size: few
V: TRBV19
D: -
J: TRBJ1-1
CDR3: CASSSTWNTEAFF
DNA: TGTGCCAGTAGTTCCACCTGGAACACTGAAGCTTTCTTT

size: -
V: TRBV7-2
D: -
J: TRBJ2-7
CDR3: CASSLAAQAYEQYF
DNA: TGTGCCAGCAGCTTAGCGGCCCAGGCCTACGAGCAGTACTTC

size: -
V: TRBV9
D: -
J: TRBJ1-1
CDR3: CASSVVQRRDAFF
DNA: TGTGCCAGCAGCGTAGTCCAACGAAGGGATGCTTTCTTT

size: -
V: TRBV5-1
D: TRBD2
J: TRBJ2-2
CDR3: CASSLSWRGNDTGELFF
DNA: TGCGCCAGCAGCTTGTCCTGGCGGGGGAACGACACCGGGGAGCTGTTTTTT

size: -
V: TRBV5-1
D: -
J: TRBJ2-3
CDR3: CASSLATADTQYF
DNA: TGCGCCAGCAGCTTGGCCACTGCAGATACGCAGTATTTT

size: -
V: TRBV6-5
D: -
J: TRBJ2-2
CDR3: CASSYRETGELFF
DNA: TGTGCCAGCAGTTACAGGGAAACCGGGGAGCTGTTTTTT

size: -
V: TRBV10-2
D: TRBD1
J: TRBJ2-1
CDR3: CASSPQTGEFF
DNA: TGCGCCAGCAGCCCTCAGACAGGGGAGTTCTTC

size: few
V: TRBV5-5
D: -
J: TRBJ2-5
CDR3: CASSLGPEETQYF
DNA: TGTGCCAGCAGCCTGGGGCCCGAGGAGACCCAGTACTTC

size: once
V: TRBV9
D: TRBD2
J: TRBJ2-5
CDR3: CASSADPGLAGGPRETQYF
DNA: TGTGCCAGCAGCGCAGACCCGGGACTAGCGGGAGGGCCACGAGAGACCCAGTACTTC

size: -
V: TRBV28
D: TRBD1
J: TRBJ1-1
CDR3: CASRTSGQGRTEAFF
DNA: TGTGCCAGCAGGACCAGCGGACAGGGCCGGACTGAAGCTTTCTTT

size: -
V: TRBV7-8
D: TRBD1
J: TRBJ2-2
CDR3: CASSLARGLAGELFF
DNA: TGTGCCAGCAGCTTAGCCAGGGGGTTGGCCGGGGAGCTGTTTTTT

size: few
V: TRBV19
D: TRBD2
J: TRBJ2-2
CDR3: CASKVSGRLTGELFF
DNA: TGTGCCAGTAAGGTTAGCGGGAGACTCACCGGGGAGCTGTTTTTT

size: once
V: TRBV5-1
D: -
J: TRBJ1-4
CDR3: CASSSADLIEKLFF
DNA: TGCGCCAGCAGCTCCGCCGATCTAATTGAAAAACTGTTTTTT

size: -
V: TRBV7-9
D: TRBD2
J: TRBJ2-5
CDR3: CASSRIAGTETQYF
DNA: TGTGCCAGCAGCCGGATAGCGGGAACCGAGACCCAGTACTTC

size: -
V: TRBV30
D: -
J: TRBJ2-3
CDR3: CAWSVLAGTVDTQYF
DNA: TGTGCCTGGAGTGTACTGGCGGGGACCGTTGATACGCAGTATTTT

size: once
V: TRBV5-6
D: TRBD1
J: TRBJ2-1
CDR3: CASSLWDRDYNEQFF
DNA: TGTGCCAGCAGCTTGTGGGACAGGGACTACAATGAGCAGTTCTTC

size: -
V: TRBV4-1
D: -
J: TRBJ2-1
CDR3: CASSRAQGPNEQFF
DNA: TGCGCCAGCAGCCGGGCTCAGGGGCCGAATGAGCAGTTCTTC

size: -
V: TRBV5-5
D: -
J: TRBJ1-5
CDR3: CASSRGQNSNQPQHF
DNA: TGTGCCAGCAGCCGCGGACAGAATAGCAATCAGCCCCAGCATTTT

size: -
V: TRBV9
D: TRBD2
J: TRBJ2-2
CDR3: CASSAGWMGLAVTNTGELFF
DNA: TGTGCCAGCAGCGCGGGGTGGATGGGACTAGCGGTAACGAACACCGGGGAGCTGTTTTTT

size: -
V: TRBV28
D: TRBD1
J: TRBJ1-4
CDR3: CATFRDRAEKLFF
DNA: TGTGCCACGTTCCGGGACAGGGCCGAAAAACTGTTTTTT

size: -
V: TRBV4-2
D: TRBD2
J: TRBJ2-3
CDR3: CASSQERAGGGSRDTQYF
DNA: TGTGCCAGCAGCCAAGAAAGGGCGGGAGGGGGTTCTCGGGATACGCAGTATTTT

size: once
V: TRBV5-1
D: -
J: TRBJ2-5
CDR3: CASSFPPGRNGETQYF
DNA: TGCGCCAGCAGCTTCCCCCCTGGACGGAACGGGGAGACCCAGTACTTC

size: -
V: TRBV18
D: -
J: TRBJ2-5
CDR3: CASSPQFGEETQYF
DNA: TGTGCCAGCTCACCACAGTTTGGGGAAGAGACCCAGTACTTC

size: -
V: TRBV18
D: -
J: TRBJ1-1
CDR3: CASTTLGAEAFF
DNA: TGTGCCAGCACCACCCTTGGGGCTGAAGCTTTCTTT

size: -
V: TRBV11-2
D: -
J: TRBJ2-2
CDR3: CASSEVWSRKLNTGELFF
DNA: TGTGCCAGCAGCGAGGTTTGGTCTAGGAAGTTAAACACCGGGGAGCTGTTTTTT

size: -
V: TRBV6-5
D: -
J: TRBJ1-1
CDR3: CASSPVAGTEAFF
DNA: TGTGCCAGCAGCCCAGTTGCCGGCACTGAAGCTTTCTTT

size: -
V: TRBV5-1
D: -
J: TRBJ2-5
CDR3: CASSLVGETQYF
DNA: TGCGCCAGCAGCTTGGTGGGGGAGACCCAGTACTTC

size: -
V: TRBV18
D: TRBD1
J: TRBJ1-5
CDR3: CASSRQVQGAHNQPQHF
DNA: TGTGCCAGCTCAAGACAGGTCCAGGGGGCTCACAATCAGCCCCAGCATTTT

size: -
V: TRBV6-1
D: -
J: TRBJ2-3
CDR3: CASSERTRGSTDTQYF
DNA: TGTGCCAGCAGTGAACGGACGAGGGGGAGCACAGATACGCAGTATTTT

size: -
V: TRBV30
D: TRBD1
J: TRBJ2-7
CDR3: CAWGQAPYEQYF
DNA: TGTGCCTGGGGACAGGCCCCCTACGAGCAGTACTTC

size: -
V: TRBV7-6
D: -
J: TRBJ1-6
CDR3: CASSLEGDSPLHF
DNA: TGTGCCAGCAGCTTAGAAGGGGATTCACCCCTCCACTTT

size: -
V: TRBV5-6
D: -
J: TRBJ2-1
CDR3: CASRRGTWAQFF
DNA: TGTGCCAGCAGACGCGGGACCTGGGCGCAGTTCTTC

size: few
V: TRBV4-2
D: -
J: TRBJ1-3
CDR3: CASSLTGGSSGNTIYF
DNA: TGTGCCAGCAGCCTGACAGGCGGTAGCTCTGGAAACACCATATATTTT

size: -
V: TRBV4-1
D: -
J: TRBJ1-4
CDR3: CASSQEQEDKLFF
DNA: TGCGCCAGCAGCCAAGAGCAGGAGGATAAACTGTTTTTT

size: -
V: TRBV11-2
D: TRBD2
J: TRBJ2-1
CDR3: CASSSLAAHEQFF
DNA: TGTGCCAGCAGCTCGCTAGCGGCCCATGAGCAGTTCTTC

size: -
V: TRBV5-1
D: TRBD1
J: TRBJ2-7
CDR3: CASSPGTGSFYEQYF
DNA: TGCGCCAGCAGCCCCGGGACAGGAAGCTTCTACGAGCAGTACTTC

size: -
V: TRBV5-6
D: -
J: TRBJ2-2
CDR3: CASSYGPRAYTGELFF
DNA: TGTGCCAGCAGCTACGGGCCCCGGGCCTACACCGGGGAGCTGTTTTTT

size: few
V: TRBV7-9
D: -
J: TRBJ2-3
CDR3: CASSLFTDTQYF
DNA: TGTGCCAGCAGCTTATTCACAGATACGCAGTATTTT

size: -
V: TRBV9
D: -
J: TRBJ2-3
CDR3: CASSVGDTQYF
DNA: TGTGCCAGCAGCGTTGGGGATACGCAGTATTTT

size: -
V: TRBV19
D: -
J: TRBJ1-1
CDR3: CASMMGQGNTEAFF
DNA: TGTGCCAGCATGATGGGGCAGGGGAACACTGAAGCTTTCTTT

size: -
V: TRBV9
D: -
J: TRBJ2-7
CDR3: CASSVGVLFSYEQYF
DNA: TGTGCCAGCAGCGTTGGGGTCCTGTTCTCCTACGAGCAGTACTTC

size: few
V: TRBV2
D: -
J: TRBJ1-6
CDR3: CASSSEGVYNSPLHF
DNA: TGTGCCAGCAGCTCCGAGGGTGTCTATAATTCACCCCTCCACTTT